Listed here are 25 T cell receptor beta chains from one sample, sequenced in a study of response to subunit inactivated influenza vaccine. TCRdb passed the RT-PCR reads through MiXCR, listing each CDR3 protein once. The sample has 860,000 or so distinct CDR3 sequences, around 21% seen once. This specimen consisted of PBMCs from blood, obtained 4 to 6 days after vaccination. The receptors originated from a man over 45 who received an inactivated influenza vaccine.

There are a few counts of this clonotype. CDR3 nucleotide sequence: TGCGCCAGCAGTGAGGGTCAGGGGTCGGGGGTTTATGGCTACACCTTC. It is translated as CASSEGQGSGVYGYTF. The chain combines TRBV10-2 with TRBJ1-2, with D possibly matching TRBD1 (6 bases). CDR1 and CDR2 (germline): WSHSY, SAAADI. CDR3 length: 16 residues. V lost 2 bases and J lost 5, with 18 bases in between.

The chain carries TRBV7-3 and TRBJ2-4; D uncertain. V was pared by 2 bases and J by 5 bases, with 7 bases between. This CDR3 is built from 13 residues. Germline CDR1 reads SGHTA; CDR2 reads FQGTGA. The CDR3 here is CASSLGTENIQYF. DNA of the CDR3: TGTGCCAGCAGCTTAGGAACAGAAAACATTCAGTACTTC.

The chain combines TRBV6-5 with TRBJ2-7; a possible D gene is TRBD1 (6 bases). The CDR3 consists of 15 residues. CDR1 and CDR2 (germline): MNHEY, SVGAGI. Trimming pared 0 bases from V and 6 bases from J, leaving 15 bases between. In DNA form, the CDR3 reads TGTGCCAGCAGTTACTCGAGCCAGGGGAATAGCGAGCAGTACTTC. Translation: CASSYSSQGNSEQYF.

The chain links TRBV6-1 to TRBJ2-6; the D gene is possibly TRBD1 (5 bases). V lost 6 bases to trimming and J lost 1 base, with 10 bases between them. This CDR3 contains 15 residues. Per germline, CDR1 MNHNS and CDR2 SASEGT. This chain's CDR3 is CASSLDRSGANVLTF. Written as DNA, the CDR3 is TGTGCCAGCAGCCTCGACAGATCTGGGGCCAACGTCCTGACTTTC.

This clonotype has only a few counts. V is TRBV5-1 and J is TRBJ2-7; D possibly corresponds to TRBD2 (5 bases). Looked up from germline, CDR1 is SGHRS and CDR2 is YFSETQ. The CDR3 contains 12 residues. V was cut by 2 bases and J by 7 bases, with 10 bases left in between. CDR3 sequence: CASSFVSGEQYF. CDR3 in DNA: TGCGCCAGCAGCTTTGTATCGGGGGAGCAGTACTTC.

This clonotype appeared a few times. The V gene is TRBV7-8, the J gene TRBJ2-7; TRBD1 aligns across 9 bases. The trim removed 4 bases at V and 3 bases at J, leaving 7 bases unmatched. Germline loops: CDR1 SGHVS, CDR2 FQNEAQ. The CDR3 is made up of 15 amino acids. CDR3 sequence: CASSWGQGLIYEQYF. Written as DNA, the CDR3 is TGTGCCAGCAGCTGGGGACAGGGTCTCATCTACGAGCAGTACTTC.

V gene TRBV29-1 combines with J gene TRBJ2-3, with D tentatively TRBD2 (5 bases). Germline loops: CDR1 SQVTM, CDR2 ANQGSEA. Trimming took 0 bases from V and 3 from J, leaving 13 bases between them. The CDR3 runs to 15 residues. Written as DNA, the CDR3 is TGCAGCGTTGAAGATCGGAGGTATTCGACAGATACGCAGTATTTT. This gives the protein CSVEDRRYSTDTQYF.

V usage is TRBV20-1 and J usage is TRBJ2-2; unclear D gene. CDR1 is DFQATT, CDR2 SNEGSKA, per germline (reference sequence). The CDR3 is made up of 13 amino acids. V dropped 0 bases and J dropped 4 bases, with 6 bases sitting between them. This CDR3 is CSARDGRTGELFF. The CDR3 DNA is TGCAGTGCTAGAGATGGACGCACCGGGGAGCTGTTTTTT.

This sequence joins TRBV4-2 and TRBJ2-1; D is perhaps TRBD2 (6 bases). The CDR3 spans 16 residues. Looked up from germline, CDR1 is LGHNA and CDR2 is YNFKEQ. Trimming pared 0 bases from V and 8 bases from J, leaving 17 bases between. CDR3 residues: CASSQEPRGRIDEQFF. Written as DNA, the CDR3 is TGTGCCAGCAGCCAAGAACCCCGGGGGAGGATCGATGAGCAGTTCTTC.

The chain has TRBV19 and TRBJ2-2; 10 nucleotides agree with TRBD1. J lost 5 bases, V lost 6 bases, and 6 bases had no gene match. The CDR3 consists of 15 residues. Germline V gene sequence: CDR1 LNHDA, CDR2 SQIVND (reference sequence). The CDR3 DNA follows: TGTGCCAGTAGCCAAACGGGACAGGGGACCGGGGAGCTGTTTTTT. Amino acids: CASSQTGQGTGELFF.

This chain joins TRBV28 and TRBJ1-2, with 8 positions matching TRBD1. V dropped 6 bases and J dropped 4; count of bases not matched to a gene: 7. The CDR3 consists of 14 residues. CDR1 is MDHEN, CDR2 SYDVKM, per germline. CDR3: CASSSGQGTYGYTF. The CDR3 nucleotides are TGTGCCAGCAGCTCTGGACAGGGCACCTATGGCTACACCTTC.

This clonotype was seen more than once but under ten times. The rearrangement joins TRBV12-3 or TRBV12-4 to TRBJ2-3; D ambiguous. The CDR3 is 12 residues long. The V end was cut by 6 bases, the J end by 8 bases, with 12 bases between. The CDR3 DNA reads as TGTGCCAGCAGCAAGGGTGGTATTACGCAGTATTTT. It specifies CASSKGGITQYF.

This sequence joins TRBV20-1 and TRBJ1-6; D gene ambiguous. Germline loops: CDR1 DFQATT, CDR2 SNEGSKA (reference sequence). This CDR3 has 16 residues. Trimming took off 6 bases at V and 0 bases at J, with 15 bases between the two ends. CDR3 in DNA: TGCAGTGCCTGGACTGTAAAGAGCTCCTATAATTCACCCCTCCACTTT. Translation gives CSAWTVKSSYNSPLHF.

This clonotype was observed a few times. The V call is TRBV7-2, the J call TRBJ2-3; 9 nucleotides line up with TRBD2. CDR3 length: 16 amino acids. The trim removed 3 bases at V and 2 bases at J, leaving 6 bases unmatched. Germline assignment: CDR1 SGHTA and CDR2 FQGNSA. The CDR3 DNA reads as TGTGCCAGCAGCTTTAGCGGGAGTGTGATCACAGATACGCAGTATTTT. Protein: CASSFSGSVITDTQYF.

This clonotype was counted between two and nine times. The gene calls are TRBV5-1 and TRBJ2-5; weak D call: TRBD2 (6 bases). CDR3 length equals 14 residues. Trimming pared 0 bases from V and 5 bases from J, leaving 11 bases between. Germline V gene data show CDR1 as SGHRS and CDR2 as YFSETQ. The CDR3, as DNA: TGCGCCAGCAGCTTGGATGCACTAGCTGAGACCCAGTACTTC. Translated: CASSLDALAETQYF.

Only a few counts were recorded for this clonotype. The V call is TRBV9, the J call TRBJ2-5, with 7 positions matching TRBD1. The CDR3 contains 15 residues. The J segment lost 5 bases and the V segment lost 4 bases, leaving 11 bases of the junction unmatched. In germline, CDR1 is SGDLS, CDR2 YYNGEE. The CDR3 here is CASSSFEGARETQYF. DNA for the CDR3: TGTGCCAGCAGCTCGTTTGAGGGGGCGCGGGAGACCCAGTACTTC.

The rearrangement uses TRBV7-2 and TRBJ2-3; no definite D call. V dropped 1 base and J dropped 11 bases, with 13 bases sitting between them. The V gene's germline CDR1 is SGHTA and CDR2 FQGNSA. The CDR3 totals 13 residues. The CDR3 DNA reads as TGTGCCAGCAGCTTAGAGGGTTATAGCCGGCAGTATTTT. It codes for CASSLEGYSRQYF.

This clonotype was detected ten times or more. The chain couples TRBV20-1 to TRBJ2-3, with 9 nucleotides matching TRBD2. Germline CDR1 is DFQATT and CDR2 is SNEGSKA (reference sequence). J was trimmed by 0 bases and V by 1 base; bases with no gene match: 2. CDR3 length: 15 amino acids. The chain's CDR3 is CSARVTSGSTDTQYF. The DNA for the CDR3 is TGCAGTGCTAGAGTTACTAGCGGGAGCACAGATACGCAGTATTTT.

On this clonotype itself: A much more abundant neighbour one base away suggests this may be a read error. This chain connects TRBV12-3 or TRBV12-4 to TRBJ2-1; 7 bases are a match to TRBD1. CDR3 length: 12 residues. The CDR3 loop reads CASSLTGYEHFF. Written as DNA, the CDR3 is TGTGCCAGCAGTTTGACAGGGTACGAGCACTTCTTC.

This clonotype was observed a few times. The rearrangement links TRBV10-1 to TRBJ2-7, with D perhaps TRBD1 (6 bases). From germline, CDR1 is WNHNN and CDR2 SYGVQD (reference sequence). Deletions cut 0 bases from V and 3 bases from J, with 12 bases between. This CDR3 contains 15 residues. The CDR3 here is CASSESPLGGYEQYF. CDR3 DNA sequence: TGCGCCAGCAGTGAGTCCCCTTTAGGGGGCTACGAGCAGTACTTC.

This chain uses TRBV7-2 with TRBJ2-1; 8 bases align to TRBD1. This CDR3 has 17 residues. CDR1 and CDR2 from the germline V gene are SGHTA and FQGNSA. V dropped 4 bases and J dropped 10; count of bases not matched to a gene: 18. In DNA, the CDR3 is TGTGCCAGCAGCTGGGGCCCTCCAACCGCAGGGGGCAGGGAGCAGTTCTTC. It specifies CASSWGPPTAGGREQFF.

This clonotype occurred a few times. The rearrangement links TRBV4-1 to TRBJ2-7; D is undetermined. From germline, CDR1 is MGHRA and CDR2 YSYEKL. CDR3 length: 15 residues. V was cut by 0 bases and J by 2 bases, with 11 bases left in between. The CDR3 is CASSQDFPLTYEQYF. The DNA for the CDR3 is TGCGCCAGCAGCCAAGATTTCCCCTTAACCTACGAGCAGTACTTC.

V is TRBV7-2 and J is TRBJ2-5; D tentatively reads TRBD1 or TRBD2 (5 bases each). V was pared by 5 bases and J by 5 bases, with 12 bases between. CDR1 SGHTA and CDR2 FQGNSA come from the germline V gene. The CDR3 has 13 amino acids. The DNA for the CDR3 is TGTGCCAGCAGCCGAGGGGCAATGGAGACCCAGTACTTC. Protein product: CASSRGAMETQYF.

The chain is built from TRBV20-1 and TRBJ2-7; D could derive from TRBD1 or TRBD2 (5 bases each). V shed 0 bases and J shed 0 bases, with 12 bases lying between them. The CDR3 runs 15 residues. Germline assignment: CDR1 DFQATT and CDR2 SNEGSKA (reference sequence). This chain's CDR3 is CSARDWAGSSYEQYF. CDR3 sequence (DNA): TGCAGTGCTAGAGATTGGGCAGGGAGCTCCTACGAGCAGTACTTC.

This clonotype was picked up a small number of times. V and J are TRBV20-1 and TRBJ2-1, with D perhaps matching TRBD1 (6 bases). The CDR3 is made up of 13 amino acids. Deletions cut 1 base from V and 4 bases from J, with 8 bases between. Per germline, CDR1 DFQATT and CDR2 SNEGSKA (reference sequence). The DNA for the CDR3 is TGCAGTGCTAGAGGACAGGCGTACAATGAGCAGTTCTTC. This codes for CSARGQAYNEQFF.